This T cell receptor beta chain comes out of a study of blood T cell repertoires in COVID-19. At the level of the study: Acute and convalescent COVID-19 samples came from the United States, Italy and Spain.

The CDR3 has 17 residues. V lost 4 bases to trimming and J lost 3 bases; unmatched junction nucleotides: 8. Germline V gene lookup returns CDR1 SGHTA and CDR2 FQGNSA. The assay was immunoSEQ multiplex PCR, and TCRdb's table has in-frame clones only and misses some. The sample records approximately 50,000 clones, less than 95% being singletons. The sequence was collected from a man between 40 and 49 years old with acute or convalescent COVID-19. This sequence joins TRBV7-2 and TRBJ2-2, with TRBD2 matching 10 bases. The sample consisted of peripheral blood. The CDR3 protein is CASSSLGLAGDTGELFF. The CDR3 DNA reads TGTGCCAGCAGCTCCCTGGGTCTAGCGGGAGACACCGGGGAGCTGTTTTTT.